Below are 23 T cell receptor beta chains sequenced from a single sample in a study of T cells after yellow fever vaccination (dated by TCRdb to the late 2010s). Libraries were built with 5' RACE. For sequencing, an Illumina HiSeq 2500 was employed. In TCRdb, the public reads were trimmed at Q25 with fastp and aligned with MiXCR, with productive beta chains retained. Each CDR3 protein gets just one entry, which takes the most common genes and DNA from the rows behind it. Recorded for this sample are 320,000 or so distinct CDR3 sequences; roughly 7.5% of them occurred a single time. Roughly 15% of the sample rests with the top ten. According to the study, the label for this sample's treatment or condition signals: live attenuated yellow fever vaccine strain. Sequenced here: PBMCs, sampled roughly seven weeks after the first yellow fever vaccination. These receptors all come from a man younger than 30 who received the YFV17D yellow fever vaccine.

There are a few counts of this clonotype. The chain employs TRBV12-3 or TRBV12-4 and TRBJ2-7, with 11 bases fitting TRBD1. This CDR3 region has 15 residues. Unmatched junction bases numbered 6, after V lost 4 bases and J lost 4 bases. The CDR3 DNA reads TGTGCCAGCAGTTCTCCCGGGACAGGGGGGTACGAGCAGTACTTC. It specifies CASSSPGTGGYEQYF.

The chain couples TRBV28 to TRBJ2-2, with 7 positions matching TRBD2. Germline V gene data show CDR1 as MDHEN and CDR2 as SYDVKM. The CDR3 has 14 residues. Unmatched junction bases numbered 7, after V lost 5 bases and J lost 7 bases. CDR3 nucleotides: TGTGCCAGCAGTCGGGGAGGGGCGAACGGGGAGCTGTTTTTT. It is translated as CASSRGGANGELFF.

The chain links TRBV14 to TRBJ2-7; D gene ambiguous. The ends were cut back, 4 bases at V and 7 bases at J, with 14 bases in the middle. The germline CDR1 and CDR2 sequences are SGHDN and FVKESK. The CDR3 has 13 amino acids. In DNA, the CDR3 is TGTGCCAGCAGCCTAGGACGCCAGCCGGAGCAGTACGTC. Translating gives CASSLGRQPEQYV.

The rearrangement joins TRBV6-2 or TRBV6-3 to TRBJ2-3, with D unresolved. This CDR3 contains 10 residues. CDR1 MNHEY and CDR2 SVGEGT come from the germline V gene. Trimming cost V 7 bases and J 5 bases, with 4 bases left between them. The CDR3 sequence is CASIGDTQYF. The CDR3 DNA follows: TGTGCCAGCATTGGAGATACGCAGTATTTT.

The chain carries TRBV9 and TRBJ2-3; either TRBD1 or TRBD2 may fit D (7 bases each). Germline lookup yields CDR1 SGDLS and CDR2 YYNGEE. The CDR3 totals 16 residues. V was pared by 0 bases and J by 4 bases, with 15 bases between. The CDR3 DNA is TGTGCCAGCAGCGTAGGGGCAGGGGGGGCCGCAGATACGCAGTATTTT. It codes for CASSVGAGGAADTQYF.

CDR3 coding DNA: TGTGCCAGTAGTGGACAGGGGATCAAGACCCAGTACTTC. Protein: CASSGQGIKTQYF. This chain joins TRBV19 and TRBJ2-5, with 9 bases fitting TRBD1. The CDR3 has 13 amino acids. Trimming removed 5 bases from V and 6 bases from J; junction bases left unmatched: 4. Germline V gene lookup returns CDR1 LNHDA and CDR2 SQIVND (reference sequence).

This clonotype was picked up many times. J is TRBJ2-2 and V is TRBV5-1; no firm D call. The CDR3 runs to 14 residues. The germline CDR1 and CDR2 sequences are SGHRS and YFSETQ. Trimming removed 5 bases from V and 3 bases from J, with 11 bases in between. The CDR3: CASRPVPDTGELFF. CDR3 bases: TGCGCCAGCAGACCTGTCCCCGACACCGGGGAGCTGTTTTTT.

The CDR3 here is CASSPFDRTTSTDTQYF. In nucleotides, the CDR3 is TGTGCCAGCTCACCATTCGACAGAACCACTAGCACAGATACGCAGTATTTT. The V gene is TRBV18, the J gene TRBJ2-3, with TRBD1 as a possible D gene (5 bases). The CDR3 has 17 amino acids. Germline CDR1 reads KGHSH; CDR2 reads LQKENI. Trimming removed 2 bases from V and 0 bases from J, with 15 bases in between.

This clonotype was seen only a few times. The chain carries TRBV19 and TRBJ2-5; 9 bases are a match to TRBD1. V dropped 4 bases and J dropped 3; count of bases not matched to a gene: 3. Germline V gives CDR1 LNHDA, CDR2 SQIVND (reference sequence). The CDR3 contains 14 residues. The CDR3 here is CASSRWTGEETQYF. DNA for the CDR3: TGTGCCAGTAGTAGATGGACAGGGGAAGAGACCCAGTACTTC.

For the CDR3, the DNA is TGTGCCAGCAGTCTACAGGGGGCAGGTCCCGAGACCCAGTACTTC. As protein: CASSLQGAGPETQYF. The chain links TRBV3-1 to TRBJ2-5; 9 nucleotides agree with TRBD1. Germline values: CDR1 LGHDT, CDR2 YNNKEL (reference sequence). This CDR3 has 15 residues. Trimming removed 6 bases from V and 5 bases from J; junction bases left unmatched: 10.

CDR3 nucleotide sequence: TGTGCCAGCAGCCAAGCGAAGCTAGTTGGCGGGGAGCTGTTTTTT. This translates into CASSQAKLVGGELFF. This chain joins TRBV4-2 and TRBJ2-2, with no clear D. The germline V gene has CDR1 LGHNA and CDR2 YNFKEQ. Trimming removed 1 base from V and 7 bases from J, with 13 bases in between. There are 15 residues in the CDR3.

This clonotype was counted ten times or more. The chain carries TRBV12-3 or TRBV12-4 and TRBJ2-5; the match to TRBD2 covers 11 bases. The CDR3 contains 16 residues. Trimming cost V 5 bases and J 5 bases; bases outside gene matches: 10. For the CDR3, the DNA is TGTGCCAGCAGTCTCCATAGCGGGGGGGCGAGTGAGACCCAGTACTTC. Protein sequence: CASSLHSGGASETQYF.

There are a few counts of this clonotype. This sequence joins TRBV19 and TRBJ1-5; a possible D gene is TRBD1 (5 bases). The germline CDR1 and CDR2 sequences are LNHDA and SQIVND (reference sequence). V gave up 6 bases and J gave up 10 bases, with 22 bases separating them. The CDR3 has 15 residues. In DNA form, the CDR3 reads TGTGCCAGTAGGGTATCGTCCAGGGCGCTGGGTCCCCAGCATTTT. It specifies CASRVSSRALGPQHF.

The chain carries TRBV7-2 and TRBJ1-5, with D hard to call. Germline V CDR1 and CDR2: SGHTA, FQGNSA. V was trimmed by 4 bases and J by 6 bases, leaving 13 bases between them. The length of the CDR3 is 14 residues. The CDR3 DNA reads TGTGCCAGCAGCTCACTGACGACCTTTCAGCCCCAGCATTTT. It translates to CASSSLTTFQPQHF.

This clonotype showed up many times. Germline is not matched at one junction end, which may reflect a read error. The chain uses TRBV7-2 and TRBJ1-5; 7 bases are a match to TRBD1. This CDR3 is 13 amino acids long. Germline CDR1 is SGHTA and CDR2 is FQGNSA. The CDR3 loop reads CASSLGQNQPQHF. DNA of the CDR3: TGCGCCAGCAGCTTGGGACAGAATCAGCCCCAGCATTTT.

The chain couples TRBV10-3 to TRBJ2-3; the D gene could be TRBD1 or TRBD2 (6 bases each). The germline V gene has CDR1 ENHRY and CDR2 SYGVKD. Trimming took off 4 bases at V and 4 bases at J, with 15 bases between the two ends. There are 15 residues in the CDR3. This CDR3 is CAISGTGRSADTQYF. The CDR3 nucleotides read TGTGCCATCAGTGGAACAGGGAGGTCGGCAGATACGCAGTATTTT.

There are a few counts of this clonotype. V usage is TRBV3-1 and J usage is TRBJ2-7; D unresolved. The CDR3 is 15 amino acids. Germline V gene data show CDR1 as LGHDT and CDR2 as YNNKEL (reference sequence). Deletions cut 1 base from V and 2 bases from J, with 12 bases between. DNA of the CDR3: TGTGCCAGCAGCCAAGGGGTGGATATTCCCTACGAGCAGTACTTC. This translates into CASSQGVDIPYEQYF.

This rearrangement joins TRBV7-2 to TRBJ2-4, with 7 bases aligning to TRBD1. The CDR3 is made up of 14 amino acids. J gave up 15 bases and V 1 base, and 12 bases lay outside the gene matches. Per germline, CDR1 SGHTA and CDR2 FQGNSA. CDR3 bases: TGTGCCAGCAGCTTAGTCAGTGAGGGGGCTTTGGGGTACTTC. Translating it yields CASSLVSEGALGYF.

The gene calls are TRBV20-1 and TRBJ2-5, with 8 bases aligning to TRBD1. The CDR3 is made up of 12 amino acids. CDR1 DFQATT and CDR2 SNEGSKA come from the germline V gene (reference sequence). J gave up 2 bases and V 5 bases, and 1 base lay outside the gene matches. CDR3 loop: CSAGQGQETQYF. The CDR3 bases are TGCAGTGCTGGACAGGGACAAGAGACCCAGTACTTC.

This sequence joins TRBV27 and TRBJ2-7; 8 bases are shared with TRBD2. CDR3 length equals 14 residues. Germline V gene data show CDR1 as MNHEY and CDR2 as SMNVEV (reference sequence). The V and J ends lost 2 bases and 3 bases, in that order; junction bases with no gene match: 3. The CDR3: CASSLTSGIYEQYF. DNA of the CDR3: TGTGCCAGCAGTTTAACTAGCGGAATCTACGAGCAGTACTTC.

This clonotype was observed a handful of times. This chain connects TRBV5-6 to TRBJ2-7, with D maybe TRBD2 (5 bases). CDR1 SGHDT and CDR2 YYEEEE come from the germline V gene. The CDR3 is 13 residues long. Trimming stripped 2 bases from V and 1 base from J, with 7 bases between. The CDR3 DNA reads as TGTGCCAGCAGCTTTGGACTGTCCTACGAGCAGTACTTC. Translating gives CASSFGLSYEQYF.

V gene TRBV14 combines with J gene TRBJ2-4; D perhaps matches TRBD1 (5 bases). This CDR3 has 13 residues. V was clipped by 5 bases and J by 7 bases, with 12 bases between them. Germline V CDR1 and CDR2: SGHDN, FVKESK. The CDR3 sequence: CASSSGSGNIQYF. The CDR3 nucleotides are TGTGCCAGCAGCTCAGGGTCGGGTAACATTCAGTACTTC.

This chain links TRBV20-1 with TRBJ2-3; the D is unclear. Per the germline V gene, CDR1 is DFQATT and CDR2 is SNEGSKA (reference sequence). Trimming took 3 bases from V and 6 from J, leaving 10 bases between them. The CDR3 extends over 12 amino acids. In nucleotides, the CDR3 is TGCAGTGCTAGCCAGGAGAGGGATACGCAGTATTTT. Amino acids: CSASQERDTQYF.